The 20 T cell receptor beta chains listed next were all sequenced from one sample in a study of cytomegalovirus exposure and HLA in healthy donors. The primer mix had 60 Vbeta and 13 Jbeta primers. Libraries were prepared by immunoSEQ multiplex PCR; TCRdb keeps only in-frame clonotypes and omits some of them. The sample has more than 110,000 clones, roughly 80% seen once. Sequencing used PBMCs. These TCRs come from a female donor in good health and CMV-seronegative.

With regard to this clone: One end of the junction does not line up with germline, which may come from a read error. The chain carries TRBV6-1 and TRBJ2-5; TRBD2 matches at 14 bases. The CDR3 runs 15 residues. The germline V gene encodes CDR1 MNHNS and CDR2 SASEGT. CDR3 in DNA: TGTGCCAGCAGAGGACTAGCGGGGGGCCAAGGGACCCAGTACTTC. This translates into CASRGLAGGQGTQYF.

This chain uses TRBV5-1 with TRBJ1-2, with D possibly TRBD1 on 6 matching bases. The CDR3 contains 18 residues. Germline V CDR1 and CDR2: SGHRS, YFSETQ. Trimming took off 4 bases at V and 1 base at J, with 23 bases between the two ends. CDR3 amino acids: CASSARLWAGVDNYGYTF. CDR3 nucleotides: TGCGCCAGCAGCGCACGCCTGTGGGCAGGGGTGGATAACTATGGCTACACCTTC.

This chain connects TRBV28 to TRBJ2-7, with unresolved D. The CDR3 totals 11 residues. V was cut by 3 bases and J by 7 bases, with 7 bases left in between. Germline V gene lookup returns CDR1 MDHEN and CDR2 SYDVKM. The CDR3 protein is CASSLRREQYF. As DNA, the CDR3 is TGTGCCAGCAGTTTGAGGAGAGAGCAGTACTTC.

This clone was counted between two and nine times. This sequence joins TRBV21-1 and TRBJ2-1; the table's D call, TRBD2, has no DNA check behind it. TRBV21-1 has pseudogene status. CDR3 length: 10 residues. The CDR3 sequence: CASSNYEQFF. CDR3 in DNA: TGTGCCAGCAGCAACTATGAGCAGTTCTTC.

This clone was detected only once. The chain combines TRBV28 with TRBJ2-7, with a tentative D call TRBD1 (6 bases). Trimming left V 0 bases short and J 3 bases short, with 9 bases between. The CDR3 is made up of 14 amino acids. Germline lookup yields CDR1 MDHEN and CDR2 SYDVKM. The CDR3 DNA is TGTGCCAGCAGTTTATGGGACAGCGGCTACGAGCAGTACTTC. Translation: CASSLWDSGYEQYF.

The chain joins TRBV6-5 to TRBJ2-1; D remains unclear. The ends were cut back, 2 bases at V and 9 bases at J, with 20 bases in the middle. The CDR3 runs to 16 residues. Germline CDR1 is MNHEY and CDR2 is SVGAGI. The CDR3 DNA sequence: TGTGCCAGCAGTTACCTGGGTGGTTCGGAGTTCGGTGAGCAGTTCTTC. Its translation is CASSYLGGSEFGEQFF.

The chain recombines TRBV13 with TRBJ2-5, with 10 bases lining up with TRBD1. Germline CDR1 is PRHDT and CDR2 is FYEKMQ (reference sequence). The length of the CDR3 is 16 residues. J was trimmed by 2 bases and V by 6 bases; bases with no gene match: 9. The CDR3 coding sequence is TGTGCCAGCAGTTCAAAGACAGGGGGCTGGCAAGAGACCCAGTACTTC. Protein product: CASSSKTGGWQETQYF.

This clone was detected once. The chain recombines TRBV6-1 with TRBJ1-5, with D hard to call. Trimming shortened V by 2 bases and J by 0 bases, and 5 bases separated the two germline ends. In germline, CDR1 is MNHNS, CDR2 SASEGT. The CDR3 covers 14 residues. CDR3 in DNA: TGTGCCAGCAGTGAACAGGATAGCAATCAGCCCCAGCATTTT. Translating it yields CASSEQDSNQPQHF.

This chain joins TRBV7-6 and TRBJ2-1; TRBD2 is a possible D gene (6 bases). Germline values: CDR1 SGHVS, CDR2 FNYEAQ. CDR3 length equals 16 residues. Trimming pared 1 base from V and 4 bases from J, leaving 14 bases between. CDR3: CASSLGVQGTYNEQFF. The DNA of the CDR3 is TGTGCCAGCAGCTTAGGCGTACAAGGGACTTACAATGAGCAGTTCTTC.

The gene calls are TRBV9 and TRBJ2-7; weak D call: TRBD1 (6 bases). This CDR3 region has 14 residues. Deletions cut 3 bases from V and 2 bases from J, with 12 bases between. The germline CDR1 and CDR2 sequences are SGDLS and YYNGEE. DNA for the CDR3: TGTGCCAGCAGCGGCCGGGACAACACCTACGAGCAGTACTTC. It is translated as CASSGRDNTYEQYF.

This clone was seen a single time. The chain links TRBV5-4 to TRBJ2-2, with 9 bases lining up with TRBD2. The CDR3 totals 14 residues. CDR1 and CDR2 (germline): SGHNT, YYREEE (reference sequence). The trim removed 2 bases at V and 6 bases at J, leaving 2 bases unmatched. The CDR3 DNA reads TGTGCCAGCAGCTTTAAGCGGGAGGCCGGGGAGCTGTTTTTT. Translation gives CASSFKREAGELFF.

The chain couples TRBV6-4 to TRBJ2-5, with 8 positions matching TRBD1. This CDR3 is 13 amino acids long. Germline CDR1 and CDR2: MRHNA and SNTAGT. V gave up 4 bases and J gave up 5 bases; unmatched junction bases: 3. The CDR3 DNA reads as TGTGCCAGCAGTGTGACAGGGGACGAGACCCAGTACTTC. As protein: CASSVTGDETQYF.

Worth noting for this clone: Mismatch with germline at one junction end may stem from a read error. J is TRBJ1-3 and V is TRBV7-7; TRBD1 matches 7 bases. The CDR3 is 16 residues long. CDR1 is SSHAT, CDR2 FNYEAQ, per germline (reference sequence). The CDR3: CASSPPEGQILNTIYF. The CDR3 coding sequence is TGTGCTAGCAGCCCTCCCGAGGGACAGATCCTAAACACCATATATTTT.

The chain employs TRBV29-1 and TRBJ1-1, with D tentatively TRBD1 (6 bases). Germline CDR1 and CDR2: SQVTM and ANQGSEA. This CDR3 has 14 residues. V was shortened by 2 bases and J by 1 base, with 11 bases between the two germline ends. Here the CDR3 DNA reads TGCAGCGTTGAACGGGGGGGGGCGAACACTGAAGCTTTCTTT. Translation: CSVERGGANTEAFF.

This chain uses TRBV25-1 with TRBJ2-3; no reliable D call. This CDR3 comprises 12 residues. Looked up from germline, CDR1 is MGHDK and CDR2 is SYGVNS. Trimming cost V 6 bases and J 5 bases, with 9 bases left between them. As DNA, the CDR3 is TGTGCCAGCAGCCTCAGATTAGATACGCAGTATTTT. Protein product: CASSLRLDTQYF. Combining the CDR3 with reference TRBV25-1 and TRBJ2-3 gives the whole variable domain EADIYQTPRYLVIGTGKKITLECSQTMGHDKMYWYQQDPGMELHLIHYSYGVNSTEKGDLSSESTVSRIRTEHFPLTLESARPSHTSQYLCASSLRLDTQYFGPGTRLTVL.

The sample holds one count of this clone. DNA for the CDR3: TGTGCCAGCAGGGTGGGGTGGGAAGGGGCTCGCGAAGCTTTCTTT. Translation gives CASRVGWEGAREAFF. The chain recombines TRBV21-1 with TRBJ1-1; no check of the table's D call, TRBD1, against the DNA was made. TRBV21-1 counts as a pseudogene. This CDR3 is 15 amino acids long.

The V and J genes are TRBV28 and TRBJ2-1; 12 bases line up with TRBD2. There are 14 residues in the CDR3. CDR1 is MDHEN and CDR2 is SYDVKM in the germline V gene. The trim removed 11 bases at V and 16 bases at J, leaving 18 bases unmatched. The CDR3 protein is CASSQGPSGGGSFF. The CDR3 DNA reads TGTGCCTCCTCCCAGGGTCCTAGCGGGGGGGGCTCTTTCTTC.

The chain joins TRBV13 to TRBJ2-5; 9 bases are a match to TRBD1. Trimming removed 6 bases from V and 3 bases from J; junction bases left unmatched: 5. The germline gives CDR1 PRHDT, CDR2 FYEKMQ (reference sequence). This CDR3 has 14 amino acids. This chain's CDR3 is CASRTGTGKETQYF. CDR3 in DNA: TGTGCCAGCAGAACCGGGACAGGGAAAGAGACCCAGTACTTC.

V and J are TRBV7-9 and TRBJ2-2; 9 nucleotides align to TRBD2. The CDR3 is 16 residues long. CDR1 is SEHNR and CDR2 is FQNEAQ in the germline V gene (reference sequence). V gave up 4 bases and J gave up 6 bases; unmatched junction bases: 9. The CDR3 loop is CASSSTPRGRAGELFF. DNA for the CDR3: TGTGCCAGCAGCTCCACCCCACGCGGGAGGGCCGGGGAGCTGTTTTTT.

This rearrangement joins TRBV11-2 to TRBJ2-7; D possibly corresponds to TRBD1 (5 bases). The CDR3 consists of 17 residues. CDR1 SGHAT and CDR2 FQNNGV come from the germline V gene. Trimming took 5 bases from V and 0 from J, leaving 20 bases between them. The DNA for the CDR3 is TGTGCCAGCAGCCTAGTGGTACAGGCTTTTAGCTCCTACGAGCAGTACTTC. The encoded protein is CASSLVVQAFSSYEQYF.